The 9 T cell receptor beta chains below come from one sample, sequenced in a study of cytomegalovirus exposure and HLA in healthy donors. The PCR was carried out with 60 Vbeta primers and 13 Jbeta primers. Sequenced by immunoSEQ multiplex PCR; TCRdb stores in-frame clones only, minus some. The profile shows about 160,000 clones, about 80% of them singletons. The sample was PBMCs. The receptors shown here come from a woman between 45 and 65 years old in good health and CMV-seronegative.

The chain has TRBV15 and TRBJ2-5; D gene uncertain. Near its end, the DNA agrees better with TRBJ2-7, so the J call may be wrong. Germline V CDR1 and CDR2: LNHNV, YYDKDF (reference sequence). The CDR3 has 13 residues. In DNA, the CDR3 is TGTGCCACCAGCACCCGTCCAGCGTACGAGCAGTACTTC. This encodes CATSTRPAYEQYF.

The chain recombines TRBV28 with TRBJ2-3, with TRBD1 matching over 8 bases. V dropped 3 bases and J dropped 1; count of bases not matched to a gene: 3. The CDR3 covers 15 residues. Germline-derived CDR1 and CDR2 are MDHEN and SYDVKM. The CDR3 nucleotides read TGTGCCAGCAGTTTGGACAGGGCCCGCACAGATACGCAGTATTTT. This translates into CASSLDRARTDTQYF.

The V call is TRBV6-6, the J call TRBJ1-2, with D hard to call. Germline CDR1 reads MNHNY; CDR2 reads SVGAGI (reference sequence). Trimming took 5 bases from V and 4 from J, leaving 11 bases between them. The CDR3 totals 13 residues. CDR3 DNA: TGTGCCAGCAGTATCGACTTCGTCTATGGCTACACCTTC. Its translation is CASSIDFVYGYTF.

This sequence joins TRBV27 and TRBJ1-2, with 7 bases fitting TRBD1. CDR1 and CDR2 (germline): MNHEY, SMNVEV (reference sequence). Losses at the gene ends were 6 bases for V and 8 bases for J; bases not matched to a gene: 9. There are 13 residues in the CDR3. CDR3 DNA: TGTGCCAGCAGCCATGACAGGGCCGGGGGCTACACCTTC. Amino acid sequence: CASSHDRAGGYTF.

The chain joins TRBV28 to TRBJ2-3; TRBD2 matches at 7 bases. This CDR3 has 15 amino acids. Germline V gene sequence: CDR1 MDHEN, CDR2 SYDVKM. The V segment lost 2 bases and the J segment 1 base; nucleotides outside the gene matches: 3. The CDR3 DNA follows: TGTGCCAGCAGTTTAGCGGGAGCGGGCACAGATACGCAGTATTTT. Translation gives CASSLAGAGTDTQYF.

The chain combines TRBV5-1 with TRBJ2-1; TRBD2 agrees at 8 bases. This CDR3 has 16 residues. Germline V gives CDR1 SGHRS, CDR2 YFSETQ. Trimming removed 0 bases from V and 0 bases from J; junction bases left unmatched: 2. CDR3 residues: CASSLVGTSSYNEQFF. The CDR3 DNA is TGCGCCAGCAGCTTGGTAGGGACTAGCTCCTACAATGAGCAGTTCTTC.

V usage is TRBV4-3 and J usage is TRBJ2-7, with 9 bases fitting TRBD1. The CDR3 length is 16 residues. Germline-derived CDR1 and CDR2 are LGHNA and YSLEER. J gave up 2 bases and V 2 bases, and 7 bases lay outside the gene matches. This CDR3 is CASSQQPGQGAYEQYF. CDR3 nucleotides: TGCGCCAGCAGCCAACAGCCGGGACAGGGAGCCTACGAGCAGTACTTC.

The rearrangement joins TRBV11-2 to TRBJ2-7; 12 nucleotides align to TRBD1. Germline values: CDR1 SGHAT, CDR2 FQNNGV. Unmatched junction bases numbered 6, after V lost 4 bases and J lost 5 bases. CDR3 length equals 15 residues. CDR3 coding DNA: TGTGCCAGCAGCTCCCGGGACAGGGGGCAGAACGAGCAGTACTTC. Translated, it gives CASSSRDRGQNEQYF.

This chain links TRBV28 with TRBJ2-2, with D perhaps matching TRBD1 (6 bases). V was shortened by 7 bases and J by 1 base, with 16 bases between the two germline ends. From germline, CDR1 is MDHEN and CDR2 SYDVKM. The CDR3 is made up of 16 amino acids. CDR3 sequence: CASTSTGTKNTGELFF. CDR3 nucleotides: TGTGCCAGCACCTCTACCGGGACAAAGAACACCGGGGAGCTGTTTTTT.